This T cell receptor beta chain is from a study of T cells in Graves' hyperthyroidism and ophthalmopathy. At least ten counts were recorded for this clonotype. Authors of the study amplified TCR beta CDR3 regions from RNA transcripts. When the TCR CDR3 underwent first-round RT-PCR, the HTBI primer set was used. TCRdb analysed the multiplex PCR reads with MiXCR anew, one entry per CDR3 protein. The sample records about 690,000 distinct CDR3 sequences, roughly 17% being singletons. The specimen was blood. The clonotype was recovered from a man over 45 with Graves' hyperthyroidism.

CDR3 loop: CASSAVSGDNEQFF. The DNA for the CDR3 is TGTGCCAGCAGCGCGGTTAGCGGGGACAATGAGCAGTTCTTC. This chain joins TRBV7-9 and TRBJ2-1, with 8 nucleotides matching TRBD2. The length of the CDR3 is 14 residues. Germline values: CDR1 SEHNR, CDR2 FQNEAQ (reference sequence). Trimming cost V 5 bases and J 5 bases; bases outside gene matches: 5.